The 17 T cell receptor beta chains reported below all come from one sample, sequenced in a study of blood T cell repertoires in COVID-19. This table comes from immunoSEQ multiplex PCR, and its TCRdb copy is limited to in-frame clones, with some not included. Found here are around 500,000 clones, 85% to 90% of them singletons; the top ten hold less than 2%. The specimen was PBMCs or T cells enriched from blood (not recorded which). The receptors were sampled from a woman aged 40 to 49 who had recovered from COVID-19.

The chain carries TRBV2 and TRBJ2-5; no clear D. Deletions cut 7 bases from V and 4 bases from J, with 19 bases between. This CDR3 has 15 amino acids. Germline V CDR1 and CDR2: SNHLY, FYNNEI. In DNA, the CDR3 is TGTGCCAGCAATCCCCCTGGCTCCCGACTAGAGACCCAGTACTTC. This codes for CASNPPGSRLETQYF.

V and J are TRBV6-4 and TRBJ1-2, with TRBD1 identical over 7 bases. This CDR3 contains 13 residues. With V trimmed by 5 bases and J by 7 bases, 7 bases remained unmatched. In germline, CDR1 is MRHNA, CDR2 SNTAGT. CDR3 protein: CASSPSTGFGYTF. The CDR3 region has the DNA TGTGCCAGCAGTCCCTCGACAGGGTTTGGCTACACCTTC.

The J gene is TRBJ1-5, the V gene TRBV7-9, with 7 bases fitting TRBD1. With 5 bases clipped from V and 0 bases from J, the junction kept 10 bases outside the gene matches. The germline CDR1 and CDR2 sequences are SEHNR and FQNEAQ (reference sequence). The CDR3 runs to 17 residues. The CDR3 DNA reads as TGTGCCAGCAGCCTGTACCCGGGACAGTCTAGCAATCAGCCCCAGCATTTT. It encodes CASSLYPGQSSNQPQHF.

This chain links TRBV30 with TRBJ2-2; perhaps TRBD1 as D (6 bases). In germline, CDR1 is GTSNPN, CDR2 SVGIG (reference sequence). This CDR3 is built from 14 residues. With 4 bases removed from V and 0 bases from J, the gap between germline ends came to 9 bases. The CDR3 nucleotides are TGTGCCTGGACGCAGGGGACGAACACCGGGGAGCTGTTTTTT. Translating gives CAWTQGTNTGELFF.

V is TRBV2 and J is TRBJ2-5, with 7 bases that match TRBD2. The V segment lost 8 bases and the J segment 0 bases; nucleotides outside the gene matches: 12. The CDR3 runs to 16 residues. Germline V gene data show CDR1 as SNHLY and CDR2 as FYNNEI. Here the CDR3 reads CASQLVGEGYQETQYF. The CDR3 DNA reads TGTGCCAGCCAACTGGTGGGGGAGGGGTACCAAGAGACCCAGTACTTC.

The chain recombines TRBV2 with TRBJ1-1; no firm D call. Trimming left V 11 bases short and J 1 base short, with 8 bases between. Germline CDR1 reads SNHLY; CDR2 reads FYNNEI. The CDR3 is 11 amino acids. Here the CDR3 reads CAAAENTEAFF. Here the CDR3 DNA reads TGTGCCGCTGCGGAGAACACTGAAGCTTTCTTT.

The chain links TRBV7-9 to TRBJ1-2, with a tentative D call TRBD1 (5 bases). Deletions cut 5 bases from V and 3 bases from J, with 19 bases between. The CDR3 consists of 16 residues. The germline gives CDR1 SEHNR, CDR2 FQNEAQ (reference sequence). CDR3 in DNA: TGTGCCAGCAGCCCCCGTAACGCCGGGGGGGACTATGGCTACACCTTC. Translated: CASSPRNAGGDYGYTF.

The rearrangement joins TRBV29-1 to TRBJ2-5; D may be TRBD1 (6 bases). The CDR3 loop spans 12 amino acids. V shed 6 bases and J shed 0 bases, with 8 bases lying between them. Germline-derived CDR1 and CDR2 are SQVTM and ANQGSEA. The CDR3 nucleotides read TGCAGCGTCGGACAGTACCAAGAGACCCAGTACTTC. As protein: CSVGQYQETQYF.

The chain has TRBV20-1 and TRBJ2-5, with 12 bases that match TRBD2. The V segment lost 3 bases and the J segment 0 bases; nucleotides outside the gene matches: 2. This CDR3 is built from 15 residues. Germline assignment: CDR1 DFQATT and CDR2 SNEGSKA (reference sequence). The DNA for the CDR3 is TGCAGTGCTAGTGGGACTAGCGGGTACCAAGAGACCCAGTACTTC. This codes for CSASGTSGYQETQYF.

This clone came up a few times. This chain's CDR3 is CASSLHPPSGRVSEQYF. CDR3 nucleotides: TGTGCCAGCAGCCTCCATCCCCCTAGCGGGAGGGTTAGCGAGCAGTACTTC. The chain couples TRBV14 to TRBJ2-7; TRBD2 matches at 12 bases. J gave up 6 bases and V 4 bases, and 13 bases lay outside the gene matches. Germline V gene sequence: CDR1 SGHDN, CDR2 FVKESK. CDR3 size: 17 residues.

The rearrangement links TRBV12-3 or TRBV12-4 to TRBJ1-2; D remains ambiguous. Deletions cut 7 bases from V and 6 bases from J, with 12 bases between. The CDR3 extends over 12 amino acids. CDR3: CASTAGLDGYTF. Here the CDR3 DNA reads TGTGCCAGCACCGCAGGTTTAGATGGCTACACCTTC.

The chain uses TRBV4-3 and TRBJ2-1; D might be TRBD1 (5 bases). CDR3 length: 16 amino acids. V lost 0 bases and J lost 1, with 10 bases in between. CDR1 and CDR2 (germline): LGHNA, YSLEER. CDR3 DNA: TGCGCCAGCAGCCAAGATCCAAAGGGGTCCTACAATGAGCAGTTCTTC. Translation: CASSQDPKGSYNEQFF.

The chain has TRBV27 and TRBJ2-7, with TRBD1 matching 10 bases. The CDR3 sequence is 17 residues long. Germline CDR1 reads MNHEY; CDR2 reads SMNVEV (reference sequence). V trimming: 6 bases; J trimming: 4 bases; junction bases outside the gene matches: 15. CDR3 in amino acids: CASRSKGGDRGLYEQYF. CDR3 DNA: TGTGCCAGCAGATCCAAGGGGGGGGACAGGGGCCTTTACGAGCAGTACTTC.

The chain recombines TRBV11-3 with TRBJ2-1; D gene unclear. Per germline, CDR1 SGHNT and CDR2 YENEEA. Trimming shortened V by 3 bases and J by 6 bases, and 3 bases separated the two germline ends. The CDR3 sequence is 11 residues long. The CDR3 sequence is CASSFGNEQFF. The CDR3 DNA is TGTGCCAGCAGCTTCGGCAATGAGCAGTTCTTC.

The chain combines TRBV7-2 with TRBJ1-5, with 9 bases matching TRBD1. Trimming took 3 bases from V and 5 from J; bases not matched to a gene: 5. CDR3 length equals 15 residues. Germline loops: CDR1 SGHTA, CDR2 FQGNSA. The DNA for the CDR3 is TGTGCCAGCAGCTTTGGGACAGGGTGGGATCAGCCCCAGCATTTT. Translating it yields CASSFGTGWDQPQHF.

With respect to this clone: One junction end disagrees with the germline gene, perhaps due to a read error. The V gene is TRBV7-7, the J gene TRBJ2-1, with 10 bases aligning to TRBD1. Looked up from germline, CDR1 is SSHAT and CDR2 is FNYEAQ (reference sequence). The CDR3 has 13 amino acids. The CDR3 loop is CASSSDRGNEQFF. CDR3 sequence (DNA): TGTGCTAGCAGCTCGGACAGGGGGAATGAGCAGTTCTTC.

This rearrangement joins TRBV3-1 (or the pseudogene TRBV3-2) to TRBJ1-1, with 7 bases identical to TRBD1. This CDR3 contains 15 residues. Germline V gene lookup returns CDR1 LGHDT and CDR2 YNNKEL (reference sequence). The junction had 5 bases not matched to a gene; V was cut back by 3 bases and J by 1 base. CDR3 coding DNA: TGTGCCAGCAGCCACCCCGGACAGGCGAACACTGAAGCTTTCTTT. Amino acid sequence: CASSHPGQANTEAFF.